These 25 T cell receptor beta chains were sequenced from one sample in a study of naive and memory T cell subsets. Both TRBC1 and TRBC2 were covered by a beta constant-region primer of two equimolar oligonucleotides. Each CDR3 protein gets one entry after TCRdb re-called the UMI-ligation and nested PCR reads with MiXCR. The sample shows 150,000 or so distinct CDR3 sequences, 15% to 20% of them seen only once. The specimen was naive CD4+ T cells from blood. These receptor sequences come from a human donor in good health.

The CDR3 bases are TGTGCCAGCAGCTTTAGTCCCAGGGGGATTTACGAGCAGTACTTC. Amino acids: CASSFSPRGIYEQYF. This rearrangement joins TRBV7-2 to TRBJ2-7; TRBD1 matches at 7 bases. V was clipped by 3 bases and J by 4 bases; unmatched bases: 9. Germline loops: CDR1 SGHTA, CDR2 FQGNSA. The CDR3 spans 15 residues.

To note about this clonotype: The junction departs from germline at one end; a sequencing error may be responsible. The V and J genes are TRBV19 and TRBJ2-1; no reliable D call. The CDR3 sequence is 12 residues long. The germline gives CDR1 LNHDA, CDR2 SQIVND (reference sequence). CDR3 DNA sequence: TGTGCCAGTAGTAAGGTTTACAGTGAGCAGTTCTTC. Amino acids: CASSKVYSEQFF.

This clonotype was detected only a few times. The V gene is TRBV5-1, the J gene TRBJ2-3, with 11 bases identical to TRBD2. Germline assignment: CDR1 SGHRS and CDR2 YFSETQ. V shed 5 bases, J shed 4 bases, and the junction held 3 bases outside the gene matches. CDR3 size: 14 residues. CDR3 nucleotide sequence: TGCGCCAGCAGACTAGCGGGAGAATCAGATACGCAGTATTTT. Translating it yields CASRLAGESDTQYF.

This chain's CDR3 is CSFSDRGITDTQYF. Written as DNA, the CDR3 is TGCAGCTTCTCAGACAGGGGAATCACAGATACGCAGTATTTT. This rearrangement joins TRBV29-1 to TRBJ2-3; 8 nucleotides match TRBD1. The V and J ends lost 8 bases and 2 bases, in that order; junction bases with no gene match: 9. The CDR3 is 14 amino acids. Germline values: CDR1 SQVTM, CDR2 ANQGSEA.

This clonotype was observed many times. The chain joins TRBV10-3 to TRBJ2-2; possible D gene TRBD2, 6 bases. The CDR3 consists of 15 residues. Germline loops: CDR1 ENHRY, CDR2 SYGVKD. V dropped 4 bases and J dropped 2 bases, with 11 bases sitting between them. CDR3 loop: CAISVGGTNTGELFF. The CDR3 DNA sequence: TGTGCCATCAGTGTGGGGGGTACAAACACCGGGGAGCTGTTTTTT.

This chain links TRBV21-1 with TRBJ2-1; the DNA was not used to check the table's D call, TRBD2. TRBV21-1 is an annotated pseudogene. The CDR3 has 18 residues. As DNA, the CDR3 is TGTGCCAGCAGCAAGGGACTCACAGGCACCCGCTCCTACAATGAGCAGTTCTTC. Translation: CASSKGLTGTRSYNEQFF.

The chain uses TRBV6-1 and TRBJ2-2; 9 nucleotides line up with TRBD1. The CDR3 covers 15 residues. Germline loops: CDR1 MNHNS, CDR2 SASEGT. With 6 bases clipped from V and 3 bases from J, the junction kept 5 bases outside the gene matches. CDR3 DNA sequence: TGTGCCAGCAGCGGGACAGGGTGGTACACCGGGGAGCTGTTTTTT. Its translation is CASSGTGWYTGELFF.

Only a few counts were recorded for this clonotype. The gene calls are TRBV2 and TRBJ1-4, with 9 bases lining up with TRBD1. This CDR3 has 14 amino acids. After removal of 6 bases from V and 5 bases from J, the junction contained 4 bases not matched to a gene. From germline, CDR1 is SNHLY and CDR2 FYNNEI. As DNA, the CDR3 is TGTGCCAGCAGAACCGGGACAGGGAATGAAAAACTGTTTTTT. This translates into CASRTGTGNEKLFF.

Concerning this clonotype: This may arise from a read error, as a much more abundant clone is one base away. The chain recombines TRBV15 with TRBJ1-4; D call uncertain. The germline gives CDR1 LNHNV, CDR2 YYDKDF (reference sequence). This CDR3 has 14 residues. CDR3 sequence: CATSRVAAYERLFF. For the CDR3, the DNA is TGTGCCACCAGCAGAGTTGCGGCATACGAAAGACTGTTTTTT.

This clonotype has more than one count but fewer than ten. The chain recombines TRBV6-2 or TRBV6-3 with TRBJ2-7; a possible D gene is TRBD2 (6 bases). Germline CDR1 MNHEY, CDR2 SVGEGT. Trimming removed 8 bases from V and 1 base from J, with 18 bases in between. This CDR3 region has 15 residues. For the CDR3, the DNA is TGTGCCAGCGGATCGGCAGCGGGCGGGTCCTACGAGCAGTACTTC. Its translation: CASGSAAGGSYEQYF.

This chain uses TRBV19 with TRBJ2-5, with D tentatively TRBD1 (6 bases). Per the germline V gene, CDR1 is LNHDA and CDR2 is SQIVND (reference sequence). The length of the CDR3 is 15 residues. V was pared by 2 bases and J by 4 bases, with 14 bases between. CDR3 nucleotides: TGTGCCAGTAGTATACCATCCAGGGGTGCAGAGACCCAGTACTTC. Amino acids: CASSIPSRGAETQYF.

This clonotype was found a few times. The chain uses TRBV12-3 or TRBV12-4 and TRBJ1-4; the match to TRBD1 covers 9 bases. This CDR3 comprises 14 residues. V trimming: 6 bases; J trimming: 1 base; junction bases outside the gene matches: 0. The CDR3 DNA sequence: TGTGCCAGCAGGGGACAGGGAACTAATGAAAAACTGTTTTTT. Encoded protein: CASRGQGTNEKLFF.

This clonotype was observed a handful of times. The chain combines TRBV21-1 with TRBJ2-7; the D call TRBD1 from the table was never checked on the DNA. TRBV21-1 is a documented pseudogene. This CDR3 is built from 15 residues. CDR3 sequence (DNA): TGTGTGCTAGGATTTAAAGGGGACACAGCCTACGAGCAGTACTTC. It yields the protein CVLGFKGDTAYEQYF.

The chain carries TRBV28 and TRBJ2-1; 7 nucleotides align to TRBD2. Germline V CDR1 and CDR2: MDHEN, SYDVKM. The CDR3 totals 15 residues. Germline trimming cut 3 bases from V and 4 bases from J; bases unmatched to any gene: 6. CDR3 region: CASSFVLAVYNEQFF. The CDR3 nucleotides read TGTGCCAGCAGTTTCGTCCTAGCGGTATACAATGAGCAGTTCTTC.

The J gene is TRBJ2-1, the V gene TRBV6-1, with 8 bases lining up with TRBD2. The V and J ends lost 1 base and 0 bases, in that order; junction bases with no gene match: 5. This CDR3 contains 17 residues. The germline CDR1 and CDR2 sequences are MNHNS and SASEGT. The CDR3 sequence: CASSEGTSWSSYNEQFF. The CDR3 nucleotides are TGTGCCAGCAGTGAAGGGACTAGCTGGAGCTCCTACAATGAGCAGTTCTTC.

This clonotype was found many times. The J gene is TRBJ2-3, the V gene TRBV29-1, with D possibly matching TRBD1 (5 bases). V gave up 1 base and J gave up 0 bases, with 11 bases separating them. The CDR3 extends over 15 amino acids. Per germline, CDR1 SQVTM and CDR2 ANQGSEA. CDR3: CSVEGREGSTDTQYF. CDR3 nucleotides: TGCAGCGTTGAAGGCAGGGAAGGGAGCACAGATACGCAGTATTTT.

The rearrangement links TRBV5-5 to TRBJ2-1; the D is unclear. Germline assignment: CDR1 SGHKS and CDR2 YYEKEE (reference sequence). This CDR3 has 13 residues. V lost 6 bases and J lost 7, with 14 bases in between. In nucleotides, the CDR3 is TGTGCCAGCACCCCCAATGAGTGGAATGAGCAGTTCTTC. Amino acid sequence: CASTPNEWNEQFF.

Worth noting for this clonotype: Sequence at one end of the junction differs from germline and may be a read error. The CDR3, as DNA: TGTGCCATCAGCCCCAGAGAGGTGAGCACAGATACGCAGTATTTT. Its translation: CAISPREVSTDTQYF. This chain links TRBV3-1 with TRBJ2-3, with unresolved D. The CDR3 sequence is 15 residues long. CDR1 and CDR2 (germline): LGHDT, YNNKEL (reference sequence).

This clonotype was found a few times. The CDR3 spells CSGSFSNQPQHF. CDR3 sequence (DNA): TGCAGTGGATCCTTTAGCAATCAGCCCCAGCATTTT. The chain couples TRBV20-1 to TRBJ1-5; D remains unclear. Trimming took 7 bases from V and 0 from J, leaving 7 bases between them. Germline V gene lookup returns CDR1 DFQATT and CDR2 SNEGSKA (reference sequence). This CDR3 is 12 amino acids long.

The DNA for the CDR3 is TGTGCCAGCAATGGCGGTTACAATGAGCAGTTCTTC. Translated, it gives CASNGGYNEQFF. The J gene is TRBJ2-1, the V gene TRBV2; D is undetermined. CDR3 length equals 12 residues. Trimming cost V 7 bases and J 4 bases, with 8 bases left between them. Germline-derived CDR1 and CDR2 are SNHLY and FYNNEI.

V is TRBV11-1 and J is TRBJ1-2; D is uncertain. CDR3 length: 15 amino acids. The germline V gene encodes CDR1 SGHAT and CDR2 FQDESV (reference sequence). V gave up 5 bases and J gave up 1 base, with 14 bases separating them. CDR3: CASSLLPGDNYGYTF. The CDR3 DNA follows: TGTGCCAGCAGCCTCCTTCCTGGGGATAACTATGGCTACACCTTC.

This clonotype has a handful of counts. The chain links TRBV6-5 to TRBJ2-1, with 7 nucleotides matching TRBD1. CDR3 length equals 15 residues. Germline V gene sequence: CDR1 MNHEY, CDR2 SVGAGI. J gave up 5 bases and V 6 bases, and 10 bases lay outside the gene matches. CDR3 nucleotide sequence: TGTGCCAGCAGGGAGACAAGGGGGCGCCACAATGAGCAGTTCTTC. Protein product: CASRETRGRHNEQFF.

The chain employs TRBV6-5 and TRBJ1-3; tentative D call: TRBD1 (5 bases). Trimming took 2 bases from V and 0 from J, leaving 11 bases between them. The germline V gene has CDR1 MNHEY and CDR2 SVGAGI. The CDR3 spans 16 residues. The CDR3 protein is CASSYGGTSSGNTIYF. The CDR3 bases are TGTGCCAGCAGTTACGGGGGGACGAGCTCTGGAAACACCATATATTTT.

This clonotype was recorded a few times. The chain joins TRBV20-1 to TRBJ2-7; D is uncertain. V lost 5 bases and J lost 0, with 5 bases in between. This CDR3 is 11 amino acids long. Germline-derived CDR1 and CDR2 are DFQATT and SNEGSKA (reference sequence). CDR3 amino acids: CSAQSSYEQYF. Written as DNA, the CDR3 is TGCAGTGCTCAAAGCTCCTACGAGCAGTACTTC.

The chain recombines TRBV6-6 with TRBJ1-1; D is perhaps TRBD1 (5 bases). The germline V gene has CDR1 MNHNY and CDR2 SVGAGI (reference sequence). This CDR3 is 17 amino acids long. Trimming took off 7 bases at V and 2 bases at J, with 23 bases between the two ends. CDR3 protein: CASNLPRVGALNTEAFF. The CDR3 coding sequence is TGTGCCAGCAATCTTCCCCGGGTTGGGGCCCTAAACACTGAAGCTTTCTTT.